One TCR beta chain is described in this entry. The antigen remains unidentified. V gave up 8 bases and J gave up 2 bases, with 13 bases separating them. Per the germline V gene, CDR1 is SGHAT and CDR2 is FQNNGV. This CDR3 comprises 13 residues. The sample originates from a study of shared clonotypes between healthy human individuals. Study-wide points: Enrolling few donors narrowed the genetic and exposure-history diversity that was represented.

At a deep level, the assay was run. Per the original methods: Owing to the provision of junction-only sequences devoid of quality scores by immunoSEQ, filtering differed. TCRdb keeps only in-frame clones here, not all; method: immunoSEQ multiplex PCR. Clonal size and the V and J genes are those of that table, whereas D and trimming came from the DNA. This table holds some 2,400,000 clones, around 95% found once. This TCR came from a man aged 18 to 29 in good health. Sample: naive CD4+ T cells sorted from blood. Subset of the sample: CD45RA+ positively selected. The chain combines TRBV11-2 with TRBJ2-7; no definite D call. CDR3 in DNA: TGTGCCAGCGGCCGAACCTTGACCTACGAGCAGTACTTC. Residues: CASGRTLTYEQYF.